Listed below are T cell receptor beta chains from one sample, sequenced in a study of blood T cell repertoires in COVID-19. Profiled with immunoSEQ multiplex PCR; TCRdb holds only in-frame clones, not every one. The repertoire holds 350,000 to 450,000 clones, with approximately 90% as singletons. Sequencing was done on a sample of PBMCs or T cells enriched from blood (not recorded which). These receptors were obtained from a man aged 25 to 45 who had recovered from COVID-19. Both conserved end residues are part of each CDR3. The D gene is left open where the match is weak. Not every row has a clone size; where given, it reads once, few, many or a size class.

TGTGCCAGCAGTAGACAGGCCAGCCACGAGCAGTACTTC | CASSRQASHEQYF | TRBV9 | once | NA | TRBJ2-7
TGCGCCAGCAGCCAGGGACAGGGGGAGCACGAGCAGTACTTC | CASSQGQGEHEQYF | TRBV5-1 | NA | TRBD1 | TRBJ2-7
TGTGCCAGCAGCCGACTAGCGCAAATTTCTAGCACAGATACGCAGTATTTT | CASSRLAQISSTDTQYF | TRBV28 | NA | TRBD2 | TRBJ2-3
TGTGCCAGCAGCATCGGCAGACAGGGTTCTGGAAACACCATATATTTT | CASSIGRQGSGNTIYF | TRBV7-9 | NA | TRBD1 | TRBJ1-3
TGCGCCAGCAGCTTTTTCGTAGATCGGTCCTACGAGCAGTACTTC | CASSFFVDRSYEQYF | TRBV5-1 | NA | NA | TRBJ2-7
TGTGCCAGCAGGGCCGGGGAGACCCAGTACTTC | CASRAGETQYF | TRBV6-5 | few | NA | TRBJ2-5
TGTGCCAGCAGTTTTAGGGGGATCTATGGCTACACCTTC | CASSFRGIYGYTF | TRBV12-3/TRBV12-4 | NA | NA | TRBJ1-2
TGTGCCAGCAGCTGGGGGGACTATGGCTACACCTTC | CASSWGDYGYTF | TRBV28 | NA | NA | TRBJ1-2
TGTGCCAGCAGCTTGTTGGGACTAGCGGGAGGGGGGACCGGGGAGCTGTTTTTT | CASSLLGLAGGGTGELFF | TRBV5-6 | NA | TRBD2 | TRBJ2-2
TGTGCCTGGAGTGTATCATACACCATATATTTT | CAWSVSYTIYF | TRBV30 | NA | NA | TRBJ1-3
TGTGCCAGCAGCCTGGGACTAGCGAGTCACTACGAGCAGTACTTC | CASSLGLASHYEQYF | TRBV28 | NA | TRBD2 | TRBJ2-7
TGTGCCATAGGCCGGGACCGGACAGGCAGCTATGGCTACACCTTC | CAIGRDRTGSYGYTF | TRBV19 | NA | TRBD1 | TRBJ1-2
TGTGCCAGCAGCCAGGGTTTAGGGGTAAACACTGAAGCTTTCTTT | CASSQGLGVNTEAFF | TRBV3-1/TRBV3-2 | NA | NA | TRBJ1-1
TGTGCCAGCAGTTATCAGGGTTTTGGCACTGAAGCTTTCTTT | CASSYQGFGTEAFF | TRBV27 | NA | NA | TRBJ1-1
TGTGCCAGCAGTGAGCTCTTAGCTTCGGCCCAGCCCCAGCATTTT | CASSELLASAQPQHF | TRBV6-1 | NA | NA | TRBJ1-5
TGCGCCAGCAGAGGTGGTAGCGGGAGGGCCTTTTCGGACAATGAGCAGTTCTTC | CASRGGSGRAFSDNEQFF | TRBV5-1 | NA | TRBD2 | TRBJ2-1
TGTGCCAGCAGTCTCTCGAGCGGGAATGAGCAGTTCTTC | CASSLSSGNEQFF | TRBV28 | NA | NA | TRBJ2-1
TGTGCCATCACCCCTAGGACAGGGCCCCAGGGCTACACCTTC | CAITPRTGPQGYTF | TRBV2 | NA | TRBD1 | TRBJ1-2
TGTGCCAGTAGTATAGACAGGTTGGCGGGGTACTTC | CASSIDRLAGYF | TRBV19 | NA | NA | TRBJ2-7
TGTGCCAGCAGCTTAACCTTCTACGGGACAGAAGCTTTCTTT | CASSLTFYGTEAFF | TRBV7-2 | NA | NA | TRBJ1-1
TGTGCCAGTAGTAAACGGACAGGAAATAATGAAAAACTGTTTTTT | CASSKRTGNNEKLFF | TRBV19 | NA | TRBD1 | TRBJ1-4
TGTGCCAGCAGCTTGGGGACAGGGGGCTACTATGGCTACACCTTC | CASSLGTGGYYGYTF | TRBV5-6 | NA | TRBD1 | TRBJ1-2
TGTGCCAGCAGAGGGGTGAGGCTGATCACAGATACGCAGTATTTT | CASRGVRLITDTQYF | TRBV2 | NA | NA | TRBJ2-3
TGTGCCAAAAGGACAGGGAGAAGCAATCAGCCCCAGCATTTT | CAKRTGRSNQPQHF | TRBV13 | few | TRBD1 | TRBJ1-5
TGTGCTAGTGGTACTGGGACAACCTGGTTGGCTGAAGCTTTCTTT | CASGTGTTWLAEAFF | TRBV12-5 | NA | NA | TRBJ1-1
TGTGCTAGTGGTTTGGTACGTTCCCCTGGACAGGGCTGGAACAGCAATCAGCCCCAGCATTTT | CASGLVRSPGQGWNSNQPQHF | TRBV12-5 | NA | TRBD1 | TRBJ1-5
TGTGCCAGCAGCGTCCAGGTTTGGAACACTGAAGCTTTCTTT | CASSVQVWNTEAFF | TRBV13 | NA | NA | TRBJ1-1
TGCAGCGTTCCAGGGTCCTATGGCTACACCTTC | CSVPGSYGYTF | TRBV29-1 | NA | NA | TRBJ1-2
TGCGCCAGCAGCCAAGACCGGAGGGGCGAACAGCCCCAGCATTTT | CASSQDRRGEQPQHF | TRBV4-1 | NA | NA | TRBJ1-5
TGTGCCTGGAGTTTCGGGACAGGGGGTTTCTATGAGCAGTTCTTC | CAWSFGTGGFYEQFF | TRBV30 | NA | TRBD1 | TRBJ2-1
TGTGCCTGGAAAGGGCGGGGTACAAAGGGCTATGGCTACACCTTC | CAWKGRGTKGYGYTF | TRBV30 | NA | NA | TRBJ1-2
TGTGCCAGCAGCCTTTACAGGGGCCGAGGTGCAGATACGCAGTATTTT | CASSLYRGRGADTQYF | TRBV7-8 | NA | TRBD1 | TRBJ2-3
TGTGCCAGCAGCTTGGGACAGGGCACCGGGGAGCTGTTTTTT | CASSLGQGTGELFF | TRBV7-3 | NA | TRBD1 | TRBJ2-2
TGTGCCAGCAACCGGATCCGACAGGGTGGAGCCAAAAACATTCAGTACTTC | CASNRIRQGGAKNIQYF | TRBV28 | NA | TRBD1 | TRBJ2-4
TGTGCCAGCAGTTTGAGTGCGGCGGCTAATGAAAAACTGTTTTTT | CASSLSAAANEKLFF | TRBV28 | NA | NA | TRBJ1-4
TGTGCCAGCTCACCGGGGACTAGCTGGGTTAATGAGCAGTTCTTC | CASSPGTSWVNEQFF | TRBV18 | once | TRBD2 | TRBJ2-1
TGTGCCAGCAGCTCCGGGACAGGAAACAATGAGCAGTTCTTC | CASSSGTGNNEQFF | TRBV5-6 | NA | TRBD1 | TRBJ2-1
TGTGCCAGCAGCGTCCAAGCGGATAACACCGGGGAGCTGTTTTTT | CASSVQADNTGELFF | TRBV9 | NA | NA | TRBJ2-2
TGTGCCAGCAGCCTCACAGATGGCTCACCCCTCCACTTT | CASSLTDGSPLHF | TRBV3-1/TRBV3-2 | NA | NA | TRBJ1-6
TGTGCCAGCAGCTCCCCGTTGGGACAGGGTGAAAAACTGTTTTTT | CASSSPLGQGEKLFF | TRBV7-9 | NA | TRBD1 | TRBJ1-4
TGTGCCAGCTCACGAGTACAGGGTCCCCAGAGTGGCTACACCTTC | CASSRVQGPQSGYTF | TRBV18 | NA | NA | TRBJ1-2
TGTGCCAGCAGCCCTTCGACAGGGGGGGTCTATGGCTACACCTTC | CASSPSTGGVYGYTF | TRBV3-1/TRBV3-2 | NA | TRBD1 | TRBJ1-2
TGTGCCAGCTCATTCGAAAGAGGGGGACGGATGGCTAGCTATGGCTACACCTTC | CASSFERGGRMASYGYTF | TRBV18 | NA | NA | TRBJ1-2
TGTGCCAGCAGCCAAGAACTTGGGACTAGCGGGAGGATTCCCCAAGAGACCCAGTACTTC | CASSQELGTSGRIPQETQYF | TRBV4-2 | NA | TRBD2 | TRBJ2-5
TGTGCCAGCAGTTGGCAAAACACCGGGGAGCTGTTTTTT | CASSWQNTGELFF | TRBV27 | NA | NA | TRBJ2-2
TGCGCCAGCAGCTTGGCAGGGGGCTATCAGGAAAAACTGTTTTTT | CASSLAGGYQEKLFF | TRBV5-1 | NA | TRBD1 | TRBJ1-4
TGCGCCAGCAGGATCGGGACAGGACCCTACGAGCAGTACTTC | CASRIGTGPYEQYF | TRBV4-1 | NA | TRBD1 | TRBJ2-7
TGTGCCAGCAGGGTAGCGGGAGGGTCCGGGGAGCTGTTTTTT | CASRVAGGSGELFF | TRBV28 | once | TRBD2 | TRBJ2-2